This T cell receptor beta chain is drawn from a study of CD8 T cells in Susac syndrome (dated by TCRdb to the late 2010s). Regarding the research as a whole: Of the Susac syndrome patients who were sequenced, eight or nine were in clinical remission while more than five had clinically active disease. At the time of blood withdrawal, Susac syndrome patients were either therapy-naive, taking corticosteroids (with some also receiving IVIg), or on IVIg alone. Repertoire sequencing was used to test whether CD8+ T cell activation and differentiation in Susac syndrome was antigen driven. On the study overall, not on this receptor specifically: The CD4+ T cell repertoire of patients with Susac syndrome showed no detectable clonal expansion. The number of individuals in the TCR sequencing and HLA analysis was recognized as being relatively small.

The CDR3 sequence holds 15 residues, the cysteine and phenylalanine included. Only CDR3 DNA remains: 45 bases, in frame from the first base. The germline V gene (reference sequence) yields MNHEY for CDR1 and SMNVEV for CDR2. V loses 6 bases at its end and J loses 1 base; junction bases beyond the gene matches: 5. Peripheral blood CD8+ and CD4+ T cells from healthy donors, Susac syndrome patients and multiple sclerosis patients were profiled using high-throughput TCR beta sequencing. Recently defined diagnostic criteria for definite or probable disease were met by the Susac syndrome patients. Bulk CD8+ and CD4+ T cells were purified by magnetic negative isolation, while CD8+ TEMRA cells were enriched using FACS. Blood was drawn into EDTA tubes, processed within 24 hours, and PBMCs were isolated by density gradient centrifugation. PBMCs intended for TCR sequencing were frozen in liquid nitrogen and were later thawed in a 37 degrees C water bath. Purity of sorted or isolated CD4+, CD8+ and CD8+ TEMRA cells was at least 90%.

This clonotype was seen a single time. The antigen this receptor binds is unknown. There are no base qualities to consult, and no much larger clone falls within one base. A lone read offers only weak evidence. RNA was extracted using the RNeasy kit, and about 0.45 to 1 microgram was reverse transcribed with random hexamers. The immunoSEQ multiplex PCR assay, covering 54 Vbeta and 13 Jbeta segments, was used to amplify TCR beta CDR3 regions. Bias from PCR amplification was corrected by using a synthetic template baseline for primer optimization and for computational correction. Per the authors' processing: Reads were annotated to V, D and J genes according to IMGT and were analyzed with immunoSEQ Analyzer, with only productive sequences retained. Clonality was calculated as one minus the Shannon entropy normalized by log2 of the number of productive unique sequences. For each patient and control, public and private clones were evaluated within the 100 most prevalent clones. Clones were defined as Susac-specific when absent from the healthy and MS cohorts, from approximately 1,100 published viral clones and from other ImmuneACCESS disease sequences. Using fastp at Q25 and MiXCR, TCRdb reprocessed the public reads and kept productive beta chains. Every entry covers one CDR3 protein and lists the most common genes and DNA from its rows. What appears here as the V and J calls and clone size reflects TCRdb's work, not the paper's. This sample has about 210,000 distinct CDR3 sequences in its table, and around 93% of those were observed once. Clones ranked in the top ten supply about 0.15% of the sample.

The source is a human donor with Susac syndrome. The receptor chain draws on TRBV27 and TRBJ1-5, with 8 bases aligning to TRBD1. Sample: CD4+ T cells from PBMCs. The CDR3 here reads CASSPGGGSNQPQHF. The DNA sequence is TGTGCCAGCAGCCCAGGGGGCGGGAGCAATCAGCCCCAGCATTTT.